This T cell receptor beta chain came from a study of control samples from healthy donors and cancer patients. Comments on this clone: The junction does not match germline at one end; this may be a read error.

Method: immunoSEQ multiplex PCR; TCRdb's copy keeps in-frame clones and lacks some. The sample lists 150,000 to 200,000 clones, 90% to 95% occurring once. Germline CDR1 is LGHNT and CDR2 is FRNRAP. The CDR3 runs to 14 residues. Sequenced material: blood. This sequence originates from a man aged 25 to 40 in good health. The chain employs TRBV12-5 and TRBJ1-5; maybe TRBD1 (5 bases). CDR3 DNA sequence: TGTGCTAGTGGCTTGGGGGGGTGGAATCAGCCCCAGCATTTT. Its protein product is CASGLGGWNQPQHF.